These 9 T cell receptor beta chains originate from one sample sequenced in a study of blood T cell repertoires in COVID-19. Measured with immunoSEQ multiplex PCR; TCRdb has only the in-frame clones, and not every one. The data hold 200,000 to 300,000 clones, with approximately 80% observed a single time. Sequenced: peripheral blood. The receptors stem from a man aged 40-50 years with acute or convalescent COVID-19.

The J gene is TRBJ2-1, the V gene TRBV12-5; D is possibly TRBD2 (5 bases). Germline V gene data show CDR1 as LGHNT and CDR2 as FRNRAP. The ends were cut back, 2 bases at V and 5 bases at J, with 7 bases in the middle. The CDR3 sequence is 13 residues long. The CDR3 DNA follows: TGTGCTAGTGGTTTGAGAGCGGACAATGAGCAGTTCTTC. Protein: CASGLRADNEQFF.

The V call is TRBV25-1, the J call TRBJ1-5; no definite D call. The CDR3 loop spans 13 amino acids. The germline V gene encodes CDR1 MGHDK and CDR2 SYGVNS. Trimming stripped 1 base from V and 5 bases from J, with 6 bases between. CDR3 DNA: TGTGCCAGCAGTGAATTCGGTCATCAGCCCCAGCATTTT. As protein: CASSEFGHQPQHF.

The gene calls are TRBV10-1 and TRBJ1-5; D gene ambiguous. Trimming pared 6 bases from V and 2 bases from J, leaving 8 bases between. The CDR3 sequence is 13 residues long. The germline V gene encodes CDR1 WNHNN and CDR2 SYGVQD (reference sequence). The CDR3 region has the DNA TGCGCCAGCAGCGCCGAGGGCAATCAGCCCCAGCATTTT. Protein: CASSAEGNQPQHF.

This clone was seen a handful of times. This chain uses TRBV20-1 with TRBJ2-7, with D unclear. In germline, CDR1 is DFQATT, CDR2 SNEGSKA (reference sequence). The ends were cut back, 3 bases at V and 6 bases at J, with 6 bases in the middle. This CDR3 has 10 residues. Here the CDR3 DNA reads TGCAGTGCTAGTTCGCGCGAGCAGTACTTC. Its protein product is CSASSREQYF.

The chain's CDR3 is CASSLARSANEQFF. In DNA, the CDR3 is TGTGCCAGCAGCTTAGCCCGAAGTGCGAATGAGCAGTTCTTC. The V call is TRBV7-8, the J call TRBJ2-1; D remains unclear. V was cut by 0 bases and J by 7 bases, with 10 bases left in between. This CDR3 region has 14 residues. CDR1 and CDR2 from the germline V gene are SGHVS and FQNEAQ.

The chain links TRBV7-2 to TRBJ2-2; 8 positions agree with TRBD2. Germline values: CDR1 SGHTA, CDR2 FQGNSA. This CDR3 is built from 14 residues. With 4 bases clipped from V and 6 bases from J, the junction kept 4 bases outside the gene matches. DNA for the CDR3: TGTGCCAGCAGCTCGGGACTAGGATCCGGGGAGCTGTTTTTT. The encoded protein is CASSSGLGSGELFF.

The CDR3 nucleotides are TGTGCCACCAGTGATCCCCGTTCGGGTTTGGGAGAGACCCAGTACTTC. Protein: CATSDPRSGLGETQYF. This chain links TRBV24-1 with TRBJ2-5; D call uncertain. V lost 3 bases to trimming and J lost 4 bases, with 17 bases between them. Germline V gene sequence: CDR1 KGHDR, CDR2 SFDVKD. The CDR3 is 16 amino acids.

This clone was picked up one time. The rearrangement uses TRBV29-1 and TRBJ1-1; D ambiguous. This CDR3 is 13 amino acids long. V was pared by 3 bases and J by 1 base, with 9 bases between. CDR1 is SQVTM and CDR2 is ANQGSEA in the germline V gene. CDR3 in amino acids: CSVEYTQNTEAFF. The CDR3 DNA follows: TGCAGCGTTGAGTACACCCAGAACACTGAAGCTTTCTTT.

The chain combines TRBV7-6 with TRBJ2-1; 10 nucleotides line up with TRBD1. This CDR3 is built from 13 residues. Germline V gene sequence: CDR1 SGHVS, CDR2 FNYEAQ. V shed 6 bases, J shed 5 bases, and the junction held 1 base outside the gene matches. The CDR3, as DNA: TGTGCCAGCAGGGACAGGGGGGACAATGAGCAGTTCTTC. Translating gives CASRDRGDNEQFF.